The clone carrying this T cell receptor beta chain was observed a handful of times. The germline V gene encodes CDR1 MNHEY and CDR2 SVGAGI. The CDR3 sequence is 14 residues long. V was trimmed by 2 bases and J by 4 bases, leaving 11 bases between them. From the RT-PCR reads, TCRdb called clonotypes with MiXCR, one entry per CDR3 protein. In the table there are some 90,000 distinct CDR3 sequences, 45% to 50% of which are singletons. This specimen comes from a study of patients and donors after allogeneic stem cell transplantation. What was sequenced was blood, either unsorted or a sorted T cell fraction (not recorded which). The genes are TRBV6-5 and TRBJ1-1, with D maybe TRBD1 (6 bases). The receptor was derived from a human donor who was either an allogeneic HSCT recipient or a stem cell or donor lymphocyte infusion donor (not recorded which). It is not recorded whose cells these are; they may come from a transplant donor. This CDR3 is CASSYEGVGTEAFF. CDR3 in DNA: TGTGCCAGCAGTTACGAGGGGGTCGGCACTGAAGCTTTCTTT.